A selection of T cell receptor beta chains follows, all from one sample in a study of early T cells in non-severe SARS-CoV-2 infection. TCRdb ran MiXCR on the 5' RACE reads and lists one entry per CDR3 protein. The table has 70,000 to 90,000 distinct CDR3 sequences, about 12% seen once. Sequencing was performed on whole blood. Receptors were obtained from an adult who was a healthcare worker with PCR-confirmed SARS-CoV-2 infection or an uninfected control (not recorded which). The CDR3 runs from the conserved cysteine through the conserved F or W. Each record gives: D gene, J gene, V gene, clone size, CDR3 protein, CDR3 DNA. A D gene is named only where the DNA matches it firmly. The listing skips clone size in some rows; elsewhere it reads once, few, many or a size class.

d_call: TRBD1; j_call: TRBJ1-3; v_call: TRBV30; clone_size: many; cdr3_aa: CAWSVQGSAENTIYF; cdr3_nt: TGTGCCTGGAGTGTACAGGGGTCCGCTGAAAACACCATATATTTT
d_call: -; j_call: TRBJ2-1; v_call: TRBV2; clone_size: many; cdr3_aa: CASSLFLQGKGYEQFF; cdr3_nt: TGTGCCAGCAGTCTTTTCTTACAGGGTAAGGGGTATGAGCAGTTCTTC
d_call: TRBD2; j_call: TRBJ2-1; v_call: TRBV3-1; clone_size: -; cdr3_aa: CASSPGLAVNEQFF; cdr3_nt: TGTGCCAGCTCTCCGGGACTAGCGGTCAATGAGCAGTTCTTC
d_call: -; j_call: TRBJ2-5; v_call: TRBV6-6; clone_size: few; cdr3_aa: CASSRLPQETQYF; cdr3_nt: TGTGCCAGCAGTCGGTTACCCCAAGAGACCCAGTACTTC
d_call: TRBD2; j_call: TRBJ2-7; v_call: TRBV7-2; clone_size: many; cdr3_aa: CASSLTSGATYEQYF; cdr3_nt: TGTGCCAGCAGCTTGACTAGCGGGGCCACCTACGAGCAGTACTTC
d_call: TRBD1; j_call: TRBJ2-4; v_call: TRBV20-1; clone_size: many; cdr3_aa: CSARGQGAIDIQYF; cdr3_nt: TGCAGTGCTAGGGGACAGGGGGCGATAGACATTCAGTACTTC
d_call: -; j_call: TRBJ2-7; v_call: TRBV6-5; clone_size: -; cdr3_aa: CASRLATGQGEQYF; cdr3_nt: TGTGCCAGCAGACTTGCAACAGGGCAAGGAGAGCAGTACTTC
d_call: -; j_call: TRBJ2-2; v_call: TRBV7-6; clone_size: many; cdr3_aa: CASSLVGEDTGELFF; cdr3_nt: TGTGCCAGCAGCTTAGTGGGAGAGGACACCGGGGAGCTGTTTTTT
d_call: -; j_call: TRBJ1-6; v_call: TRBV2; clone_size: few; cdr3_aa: CASSVTRGTLHF; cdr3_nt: TGTGCCAGCAGTGTAACACGGGGGACCCTCCACTTT
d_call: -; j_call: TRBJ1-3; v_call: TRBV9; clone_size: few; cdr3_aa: CASSVGPNQGNTIYF; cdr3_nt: TGTGCCAGCAGCGTAGGACCAAACCAAGGAAACACCATATATTTT
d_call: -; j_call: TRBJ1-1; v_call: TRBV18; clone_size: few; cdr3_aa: CASSDGGNTEAFF; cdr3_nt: TGTGCCAGCTCTGACGGGGGGAACACTGAAGCTTTCTTT
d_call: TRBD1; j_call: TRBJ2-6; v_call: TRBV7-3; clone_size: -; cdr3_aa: CASSLNAQQGSGANVLTF; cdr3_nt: TGTGCCAGCAGCTTAAACGCTCAACAGGGGTCTGGGGCCAACGTCCTGACTTTC
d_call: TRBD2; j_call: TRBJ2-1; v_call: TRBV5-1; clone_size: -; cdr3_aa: CASSPASGPYKNEQFF; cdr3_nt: TGCGCCAGCAGTCCTGCTAGCGGCCCCTATAAGAATGAGCAGTTCTTC
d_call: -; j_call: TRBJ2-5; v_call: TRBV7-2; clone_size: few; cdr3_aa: CASSAVVQETQYF; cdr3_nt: TGTGCCAGCAGCGCGGTGGTCCAAGAGACCCAGTACTTC
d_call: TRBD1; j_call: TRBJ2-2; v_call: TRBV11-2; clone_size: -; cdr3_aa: CASSSDRGDNTGELFF; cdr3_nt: TGTGCCAGCAGTTCCGACAGGGGAGATAACACCGGGGAGCTGTTTTTT
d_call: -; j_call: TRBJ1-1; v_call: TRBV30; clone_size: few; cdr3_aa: CAWSVRLTNTEAFF; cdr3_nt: TGTGCCTGGAGTGTACGGCTCACAAACACTGAAGCTTTCTTT